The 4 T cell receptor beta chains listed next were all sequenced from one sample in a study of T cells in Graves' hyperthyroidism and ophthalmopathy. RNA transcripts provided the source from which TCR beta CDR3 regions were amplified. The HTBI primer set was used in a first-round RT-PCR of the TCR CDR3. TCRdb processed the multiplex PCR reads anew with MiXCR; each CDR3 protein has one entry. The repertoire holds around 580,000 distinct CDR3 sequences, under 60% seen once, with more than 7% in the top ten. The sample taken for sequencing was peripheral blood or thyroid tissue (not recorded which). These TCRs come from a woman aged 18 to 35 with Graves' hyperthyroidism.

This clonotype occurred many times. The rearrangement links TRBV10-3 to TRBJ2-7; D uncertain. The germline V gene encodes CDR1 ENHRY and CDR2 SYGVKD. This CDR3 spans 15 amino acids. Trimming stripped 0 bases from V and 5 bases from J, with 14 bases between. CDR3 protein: CAISESGGRGNEQYF. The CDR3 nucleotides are TGTGCCATCAGTGAGTCGGGTGGAAGAGGCAACGAGCAGTACTTC.

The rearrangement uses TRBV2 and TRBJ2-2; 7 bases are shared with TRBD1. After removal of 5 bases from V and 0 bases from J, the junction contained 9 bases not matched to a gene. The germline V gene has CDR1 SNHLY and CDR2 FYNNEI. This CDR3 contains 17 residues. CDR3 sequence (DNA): TGTGCCAGCAGTTCAAACGACAGGGTCCCGAACACCGGGGAGCTGTTTTTT. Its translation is CASSSNDRVPNTGELFF.

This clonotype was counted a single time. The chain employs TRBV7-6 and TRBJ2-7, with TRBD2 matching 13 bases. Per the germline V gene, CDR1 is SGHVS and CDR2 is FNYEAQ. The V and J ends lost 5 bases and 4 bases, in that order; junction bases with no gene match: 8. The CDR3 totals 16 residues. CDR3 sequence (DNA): TGTGCCAGCAGCCAAGGATGGACTAGCGGGAGTTACGAGCAGTACTTC. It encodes CASSQGWTSGSYEQYF.

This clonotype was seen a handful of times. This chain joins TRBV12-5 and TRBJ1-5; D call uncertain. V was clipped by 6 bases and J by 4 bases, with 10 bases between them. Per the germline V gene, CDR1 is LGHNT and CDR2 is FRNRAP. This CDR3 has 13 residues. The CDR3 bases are TGTGCTAGTGGCCGCCTAGGAAATCAGCCCCAGCATTTT. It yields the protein CASGRLGNQPQHF.